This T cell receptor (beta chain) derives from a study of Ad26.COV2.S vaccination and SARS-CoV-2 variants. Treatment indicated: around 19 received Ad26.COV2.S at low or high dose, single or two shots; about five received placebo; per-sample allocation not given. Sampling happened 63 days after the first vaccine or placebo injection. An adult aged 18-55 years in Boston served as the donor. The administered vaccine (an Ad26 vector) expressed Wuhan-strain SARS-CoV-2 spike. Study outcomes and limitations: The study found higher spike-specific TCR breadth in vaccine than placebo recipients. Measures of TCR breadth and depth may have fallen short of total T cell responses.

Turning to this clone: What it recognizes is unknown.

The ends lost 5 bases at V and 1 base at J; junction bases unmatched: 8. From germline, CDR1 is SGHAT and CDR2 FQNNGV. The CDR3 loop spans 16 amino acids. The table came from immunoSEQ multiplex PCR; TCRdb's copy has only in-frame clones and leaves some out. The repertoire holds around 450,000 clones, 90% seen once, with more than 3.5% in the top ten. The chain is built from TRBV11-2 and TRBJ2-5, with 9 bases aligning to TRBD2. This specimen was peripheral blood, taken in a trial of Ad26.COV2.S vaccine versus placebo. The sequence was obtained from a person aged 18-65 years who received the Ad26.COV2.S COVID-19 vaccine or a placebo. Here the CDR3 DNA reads TGTGCCAGCAGCCCGGGATCTAGCGGGACCCAAGAGACCCAGTACTTC. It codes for CASSPGSSGTQETQYF.